This entry lists 29 T cell receptor beta chains sequenced from one sample in a study of PD-L1 blockade in urothelial cancer. This table comes from immunoSEQ multiplex PCR, and its TCRdb copy is limited to in-frame clones, with some not included. The sample shows 70,000 to 85,000 clones, less than 90% of them seen only once. Here the sequenced sample was PBMCs, taken around atezolizumab (anti-PD-L1) treatment. The receptors were sampled from a man between 65 and 85 years old with urothelial cancer.

The genes are TRBV6-5 and TRBJ1-2; no firm D call. V lost 4 bases and J lost 8, with 20 bases in between. The CDR3 consists of 15 residues. From germline, CDR1 is MNHEY and CDR2 SVGAGI. The CDR3 DNA follows: TGTGCCAGCAGTTTAGCTGATCCCTCGATCATGGGCTACACCTTC. Residues: CASSLADPSIMGYTF.

This sequence joins TRBV29-1 and TRBJ2-2, with 10 bases fitting TRBD1. CDR1 is SQVTM, CDR2 ANQGSEA, per germline. The J segment lost 6 bases and the V segment lost 6 bases, leaving 7 bases of the junction unmatched. This CDR3 has 14 amino acids. The CDR3 sequence is CSVRTGGLAGELFF. The CDR3 bases are TGCAGCGTGCGGACAGGGGGTTTGGCCGGGGAGCTGTTTTTT.

V usage is TRBV28 and J usage is TRBJ2-7; TRBD1 aligns across 7 bases. The CDR3 is 13 amino acids. V shed 5 bases, J shed 0 bases, and the junction held 1 base outside the gene matches. Germline CDR1 reads MDHEN; CDR2 reads SYDVKM. DNA for the CDR3: TGTGCCAGCAGTCGGGACAGCTCCTACGAGCAGTACTTC. Translation: CASSRDSSYEQYF.

This clone was counted a single time. The chain joins TRBV27 to TRBJ2-7; TRBD2 matches at 7 bases. Trimming took 2 bases from V and 2 from J; bases not matched to a gene: 3. Germline loops: CDR1 MNHEY, CDR2 SMNVEV (reference sequence). The CDR3 runs 14 residues. CDR3: CASSLSGDPYEQYF. CDR3 in DNA: TGTGCCAGCAGTTTAAGCGGGGACCCCTACGAGCAGTACTTC.

This chain uses TRBV19 with TRBJ2-3; 12 bases agree with TRBD2. The ends lost 6 bases at V and 5 bases at J; junction bases unmatched: 12. The CDR3 spans 17 residues. The germline V gene has CDR1 LNHDA and CDR2 SQIVND (reference sequence). Here the CDR3 DNA reads TGTGCCAGTAGCCCGGGGAGACTAGCGGGAGTAAGAGATACGCAGTATTTT. Protein product: CASSPGRLAGVRDTQYF. The variable domain in full, with the rest retrieved from reference TRBV19 and TRBJ2-3, is DGGITQSPKYLFRKEGQNVTLSCEQNLNHDAMYWYRQDPGQGLRLIYYSQIVNDFQKGDIAEGYSVSREKKESFPLTVTSAQKNPTAFYLCASSPGRLAGVRDTQYFGPGTRLTVL.

The V gene is TRBV7-2, the J gene TRBJ2-5, with a weak D call TRBD2 (5 bases). Trimming took 5 bases from V and 4 from J, leaving 17 bases between them. The CDR3 sequence is 15 residues long. The V gene's germline CDR1 is SGHTA and CDR2 FQGNSA. The CDR3 DNA follows: TGTGCCAGCAGCCTGCGAGGGTTTAGGGTAGAGACCCAGTACTTC. Translating gives CASSLRGFRVETQYF.

This chain uses TRBV7-8 with TRBJ1-2, with D tentatively TRBD1 (6 bases). This CDR3 spans 16 amino acids. Germline V lookup: CDR1 SGHVS, CDR2 FQNEAQ. The V end was cut by 1 base, the J end by 8 bases, with 20 bases between. CDR3 amino acids: CASSLVPGQGIGGYTF. CDR3 coding DNA: TGTGCCAGCAGCTTAGTCCCTGGGCAGGGGATCGGCGGCTACACCTTC. The full variable domain, its missing parts supplied by reference TRBV7-8 and TRBJ1-2, is GAGVSQSPRYKVAKRGQDVALRCDPISGHVSLFWYQQALGQGPEFLTYFQNEAQLDKSGLPSDRFFAERPEGSVSTLKIQRTQQEDSAVYLCASSLVPGQGIGGYTFGSGTRLTVV.

The J gene is TRBJ2-5, the V gene TRBV5-1, with 8 bases that match TRBD2. After removal of 2 bases from V and 0 bases from J, the junction contained 3 bases not matched to a gene. Germline V gives CDR1 SGHRS, CDR2 YFSETQ. The CDR3 consists of 15 residues. CDR3 residues: CASSFAGGNQETQYF. As DNA, the CDR3 is TGCGCCAGCAGCTTTGCGGGAGGCAACCAAGAGACCCAGTACTTC.

The genes are TRBV5-1 and TRBJ2-5; 8 positions agree with TRBD1. The germline gives CDR1 SGHRS, CDR2 YFSETQ. Losses at the gene ends were 2 bases for V and 1 base for J; bases not matched to a gene: 1. This CDR3 is 14 amino acids long. The DNA of the CDR3 is TGCGCCAGCAGCTTTGGACAGGGCCAAGAGACCCAGTACTTC. It codes for CASSFGQGQETQYF.

This clone was counted a single time. The V and J genes are TRBV7-6 and TRBJ2-2, with 11 bases identical to TRBD2. The J segment lost 6 bases and the V segment lost 2 bases, leaving 2 bases of the junction unmatched. This CDR3 is built from 15 residues. Per germline, CDR1 SGHVS and CDR2 FNYEAQ. The CDR3 is CASSLLAGGSGELFF. In DNA form, the CDR3 reads TGTGCCAGCAGCTTACTAGCGGGAGGCTCCGGGGAGCTGTTTTTT.

The gene calls are TRBV10-2 and TRBJ2-7, with TRBD2 identical over 14 bases. V was clipped by 6 bases and J by 2 bases; unmatched bases: 6. This CDR3 is built from 16 residues. Germline CDR1 is WSHSY and CDR2 is SAAADI. This chain's CDR3 is CASRHQTSGRAYEQYF. CDR3 bases: TGCGCCAGCAGACACCAGACTAGCGGGAGGGCCTACGAGCAGTACTTC.

The chain couples TRBV28 to TRBJ2-5, with D maybe TRBD1 (6 bases). V lost 6 bases and J lost 2, with 13 bases in between. This CDR3 comprises 14 residues. CDR1 and CDR2 from the germline V gene are MDHEN and SYDVKM. CDR3 sequence reads: CASRPHRVQETQYF. In nucleotides, the CDR3 is TGTGCCAGCAGGCCCCACAGGGTTCAAGAGACCCAGTACTTC.

The V and J genes are TRBV7-9 and TRBJ2-7; 8 bases agree with TRBD2. CDR1 SEHNR and CDR2 FQNEAQ come from the germline V gene (reference sequence). J gave up 3 bases and V 0 bases, and 4 bases lay outside the gene matches. The CDR3 extends over 15 amino acids. Here the CDR3 reads CASSLAGAGDYEQYF. The CDR3 DNA sequence: TGTGCCAGCAGCTTAGCCGGAGCGGGGGACTACGAGCAGTACTTC. Filled out from reference TRBV7-9 and TRBJ2-7, the complete variable domain reads DTGVSQNPRHKITKRGQNVTFRCDPISEHNRLYWYRQTLGQGPEFLTYFQNEAQLEKSRLLSDRFSAERPKGSFSTLEIQRTEQGDSAMYLCASSLAGAGDYEQYFGPGTRLTVT.

This clone has only one observation. The chain joins TRBV19 to TRBJ2-7; a weak D match, TRBD2 (5 bases). CDR1 is LNHDA and CDR2 is SQIVND in the germline V gene (reference sequence). Trimming removed 0 bases from V and 3 bases from J, with 12 bases in between. The CDR3 runs 15 residues. The CDR3 DNA is TGTGCCAGTAGTATAGAGACGGGGAGTTACTACGAGCAGTACTTC. Residues: CASSIETGSYYEQYF.

The V gene is TRBV9, the J gene TRBJ2-6; a possible D gene is TRBD2 (6 bases). Trimming left V 4 bases short and J 1 base short, with 18 bases between. Per germline, CDR1 SGDLS and CDR2 YYNGEE. The CDR3 spans 18 residues. The chain's CDR3 is CASSPRSGSRSGANVLTF. In nucleotides, the CDR3 is TGTGCCAGCAGCCCCAGGTCCGGGAGCCGGTCTGGGGCCAACGTCCTGACTTTC.

V gene TRBV5-4 combines with J gene TRBJ2-5, with TRBD1 matching over 9 bases. V gave up 5 bases and J gave up 5 bases; unmatched junction bases: 16. This CDR3 is 17 amino acids long. From germline, CDR1 is SGHNT and CDR2 YYREEE (reference sequence). The DNA of the CDR3 is TGTGCCAGCAGACTGAGTTATGGGACAGGGAAGGGGGAGACCCAGTACTTC. The encoded protein is CASRLSYGTGKGETQYF.

This sequence joins TRBV6-6 and TRBJ1-4, with a tentative D call TRBD1 (6 bases). Trimming removed 5 bases from V and 6 bases from J, with 19 bases in between. Germline values: CDR1 MNHNY, CDR2 SVGAGI (reference sequence). The CDR3 runs 16 residues. In DNA, the CDR3 is TGTGCCAGCAGTCACACCTTGGGGGGGGCGGATGAAAAACTGTTTTTT. It translates to CASSHTLGGADEKLFF.

The genes are TRBV6-5 and TRBJ2-7, with D possibly matching TRBD2 (5 bases). The germline V gene has CDR1 MNHEY and CDR2 SVGAGI. Between the trimmed V and J ends, which lost 2 bases and 7 bases, there was a span of 18 bases. The CDR3 runs to 15 residues. The CDR3: CASSYEVGDRGEQYF. CDR3 in DNA: TGTGCCAGCAGTTACGAGGTTGGCGACCGCGGGGAGCAGTACTTC.

V usage is TRBV6-5 and J usage is TRBJ2-5; TRBD2 matches 12 bases. Germline assignment: CDR1 MNHEY and CDR2 SVGAGI. The CDR3 runs to 16 residues. With V trimmed by 2 bases and J by 2 bases, 3 bases remained unmatched. DNA for the CDR3: TGTGCCAGCAGTTACGCCGGGACTAGCGGGCAAGAGACCCAGTACTTC. It yields the protein CASSYAGTSGQETQYF.

This chain uses TRBV5-1 with TRBJ1-1, with 8 bases aligning to TRBD1. Germline V gene sequence: CDR1 SGHRS, CDR2 YFSETQ. CDR3 length equals 17 residues. After removal of 4 bases from V and 2 bases from J, the junction contained 13 bases not matched to a gene. The CDR3 reads CASSRGGITGGNTEAFF. DNA for the CDR3: TGCGCCAGCAGCCGTGGTGGAATAACAGGGGGAAACACTGAAGCTTTCTTT.

V and J are TRBV5-4 and TRBJ2-1; TRBD1 aligns across 7 bases. The germline V gene has CDR1 SGHNT and CDR2 YYREEE (reference sequence). The V gene end was trimmed by 4 bases and the J gene end by 6 bases; junction bases not matched to a gene: 7. This CDR3 has 14 amino acids. Written as DNA, the CDR3 is TGTGCCAGCAGCCTTGGACAGGTTTCCAATGAGCAGTTCTTC. It yields the protein CASSLGQVSNEQFF.

The chain has TRBV7-2 and TRBJ2-1; maybe TRBD2 (6 bases). Germline values: CDR1 SGHTA, CDR2 FQGNSA. V was shortened by 0 bases and J by 8 bases, with 11 bases between the two germline ends. The CDR3 length is 14 residues. In DNA, the CDR3 is TGTGCCAGCAGCTTAGCGGCGGGGAGGTATGAGCAGTTCTTC. Translation gives CASSLAAGRYEQFF.

Only a few counts were recorded for this clone. The genes are TRBV2 and TRBJ1-1; the D gene is possibly TRBD1 (6 bases). The germline V and J ends were trimmed by 7 bases and 0 bases, with 21 bases remaining between them. The CDR3 extends over 17 amino acids. CDR1 is SNHLY and CDR2 is FYNNEI in the germline V gene. The CDR3 bases are TGTGCCAGCACCAGAGACAGGCCAAACCTTATGAACACTGAAGCTTTCTTT. It translates to CASTRDRPNLMNTEAFF.

The chain carries TRBV4-1 and TRBJ1-3; 7 bases are shared with TRBD1. The length of the CDR3 is 16 residues. The germline CDR1 and CDR2 sequences are MGHRA and YSYEKL. Trimming cost V 3 bases and J 0 bases; bases outside gene matches: 5. The CDR3 DNA reads as TGCGCCAGCAGCCAGTACCGGGACAGCTCTGGAAACACCATATATTTT. Its protein is CASSQYRDSSGNTIYF.

This clone appeared once. The rearrangement joins TRBV5-1 to TRBJ1-1, with 7 nucleotides matching TRBD1. This CDR3 is 16 amino acids long. After removal of 0 bases from V and 0 bases from J, the junction contained 5 bases not matched to a gene. Germline lookup yields CDR1 SGHRS and CDR2 YFSETQ. The DNA of the CDR3 is TGCGCCAGCAGCTTGGCCGGGACAGAGTTGAACACTGAAGCTTTCTTT. This sequence encodes CASSLAGTELNTEAFF.

The chain's CDR3 is CASSLAGTPIYEQYF. The CDR3 DNA sequence: TGTGCCAGCAGCTTAGCCGGGACTCCTATCTACGAGCAGTACTTC. The rearrangement links TRBV7-6 to TRBJ2-7; D perhaps matches TRBD2 (6 bases). CDR1 and CDR2 from the germline V gene are SGHVS and FNYEAQ. Trimming took 0 bases from V and 3 from J, leaving 12 bases between them. CDR3 size: 15 residues.

The chain links TRBV9 to TRBJ2-1; the D gene is possibly TRBD2 (5 bases). CDR3 length: 15 residues. Germline CDR1 SGDLS, CDR2 YYNGEE. The ends were cut back, 0 bases at V and 10 bases at J, with 17 bases in the middle. CDR3 amino acids: CASSVVGGGSGEQFF. The CDR3 coding sequence is TGTGCCAGCAGCGTAGTGGGCGGAGGCTCAGGAGAGCAGTTCTTC.

The gene calls are TRBV6-6 and TRBJ2-7, with D tentatively TRBD1 (5 bases). V lost 7 bases and J 4 bases, leaving 17 bases between the germline ends. The germline V gene has CDR1 MNHNY and CDR2 SVGAGI (reference sequence). The CDR3 contains 14 residues. The CDR3: CASTQWTFGYEQYF. DNA of the CDR3: TGTGCCAGCACCCAGTGGACATTCGGGTACGAGCAGTACTTC.

As to this clone: The junction differs from germline at one of its ends, possibly a read error. The chain carries TRBV4-1 and TRBJ2-7; a weak D match, TRBD1 (6 bases). Germline-derived CDR1 and CDR2 are MGHRA and YSYEKL. The CDR3 is 14 amino acids. The CDR3 loop is CASSHPDRPFDINF. The DNA for the CDR3 is TGCGCCAGCAGCCACCCAGACAGGCCCTTCGACATAAACTTC.